Listed below are T cell receptor beta chains from one sample, sequenced in a study of prognosis after radiotherapy for stage I lung cancer. MiXCR, run by TCRdb on the multiplex PCR reads, gives a single entry per CDR3 protein. This table has over 15,000 distinct CDR3 sequences, 50% appearing once. The specimen comprised PBMCs, sampled before or after stereotactic body radiation therapy (not recorded which). These receptors were collected from a donor aged 50 or older with non-small cell lung cancer. Both conserved end residues are part of each CDR3. Each record gives: J gene, clone size, D gene, V gene, CDR3 protein, CDR3 DNA. A D gene is named only where the DNA matches it firmly. Clone size, where shown, is once, few, many, or a class for clones that have expanded.

TRBJ1-3,NA,TRBD1,TRBV19,CASSGQANSGNTIYF,TGTGCCAGTAGCGGACAGGCGAACTCTGGAAACACCATATATTTT
TRBJ2-2,NA,NA,TRBV7-2,CASSSRGPNTGELFF,TGTGCCAGCAGCTCCCGCGGGCCGAACACCGGGGAGCTGTTTTTT
TRBJ2-7,many,TRBD2,TRBV12-3/TRBV12-4,CASKRAGGPFEQYF,TGTGCCAGCAAACGAGCGGGAGGGCCTTTCGAGCAGTACTTC
TRBJ1-2,NA,TRBD1,TRBV30,CAWRSGGVYGYTF,TGTGCCTGGAGATCAGGGGGCGTGTATGGCTACACCTTC
TRBJ1-1,many,NA,TRBV18,CASSSQSEAFF,TGTGCCAGCTCTTCCCAGTCTGAAGCTTTCTTT
TRBJ1-6,medium-sized,NA,TRBV12-3/TRBV12-4,CASSFSNNSPLHF,TGTGCCAGCAGTTTCTCGAATAATTCACCCCTCCACTTT
TRBJ2-7,many,TRBD2,TRBV12-5,CASGSGQPGRGQYF,TGTGCTAGTGGTTCCGGACAGCCCGGGAGGGGGCAGTACTTC
TRBJ2-7,NA,NA,TRBV7-9,CASSQELEGREQYF,TGTGCCAGCAGCCAGGAGCTAGAGGGACGGGAGCAATACTTC
TRBJ1-5,NA,NA,TRBV27,CASSWGGVGNKPQHF,TGTGCCAGTAGTTGGGGAGGGGTTGGCAATAAGCCCCAGCATTTT
TRBJ2-5,NA,NA,TRBV6-9,CDSSYLGRDGETQYF,TGTGACAGCAGTTACCTGGGCAGGGACGGGGAGACCCAGTACTTC
TRBJ2-2,NA,NA,TRBV6-2/TRBV6-3,CASSYGHWAITGELFF,TGTGCCAGCAGTTACGGACATTGGGCAATCACCGGGGAGCTGTTTTTT
TRBJ1-5,many,NA,TRBV19,CASSIRRNSNQPQHF,TGTGCCAGTAGTATCCGACGGAATAGCAATCAGCCCCAGCATTTT
TRBJ2-1,NA,NA,TRBV28,CASSFYNEQFF,TGTGCCAGCAGTTTCTACAATGAGCAGTTCTTC
TRBJ1-2,medium-sized,NA,TRBV28,CASSPNNRIFYGYTF,TGTGCCAGCAGTCCAAATAACAGGATTTTCTATGGCTACACCTTC
TRBJ1-6,NA,NA,TRBV12-3/TRBV12-4,CASIGRETNSPLHF,TGTGCCAGCATTGGACGGGAGACTAATTCACCCCTCCACTTT
TRBJ2-1,many,TRBD2,TRBV6-1,CASSSSPQTSVGEQFF,TGTGCCAGCAGCTCCAGCCCTCAAACTAGCGTGGGTGAGCAGTTCTTC
TRBJ2-1,many,NA,TRBV6-2/TRBV6-3,CASSLTWTSHNEQFF,TGTGCCAGCAGTTTGACTTGGACGAGCCACAATGAGCAGTTCTTC
TRBJ1-4,many,NA,TRBV2,CASGEGGTNEKLFF,TGTGCCAGCGGCGAAGGGGGAACTAATGAAAAACTGTTTTTT
TRBJ1-4,NA,NA,TRBV5-1,CASSLNPGSGNEKLFF,TGCGCCAGCAGCTTAAACCCTGGGTCAGGGAATGAAAAACTGTTTTTT
TRBJ2-3,few,TRBD2,TRBV27,CASSLGSGGGADTQYF,TGTGCCAGCAGTTTAGGTAGCGGGGGGGGGGCAGATACGCAGTATTTT
TRBJ2-7,NA,NA,TRBV24-1,CATSDRGWGEQYF,TGTGCCACCAGTGATCGGGGTTGGGGCGAGCAGTACTTC
TRBJ2-7,medium-sized,NA,TRBV28,CASSLEREQYF,TGTGCCAGCAGTTTAGAGCGGGAGCAGTACTTC
TRBJ2-7,NA,NA,TRBV20-1,CSAVARTMAYEQYF,TGCAGTGCTGTGGCCAGGACGATGGCCTACGAGCAGTACTTC
TRBJ2-7,NA,TRBD2,TRBV10-2,CASSYPGWGGRSSYEQYF,TGCGCCAGCAGTTACCCGGGGTGGGGGGGTAGGAGCTCCTACGAGCAGTACTTC
TRBJ2-3,many,TRBD2,TRBV12-3/TRBV12-4,CASSMGLAGSSDTQYF,TGTGCCAGCAGCATGGGACTAGCGGGATCCTCAGATACGCAGTATTTT